These T cell receptor beta chains were read from a single sample in a study of blood T cell repertoires in COVID-19. Only in-frame clones appear in the TCRdb table, and some are missing; sequencing was by immunoSEQ multiplex PCR. The table lists about 180,000 clones, about nine tenths of them singletons. Sequencing was carried out using peripheral blood. These TCRs come from a man aged 18 to 29 who had recovered from COVID-19. The CDR3 runs from the conserved cysteine through the conserved F or W. Each record gives: clone size, V gene, D gene, J gene, CDR3 DNA, CDR3 protein. D genes are given only for firm matches. A row's size may be missing; if present it is once, few, many or a size class.

NA	TRBV11-2	NA	TRBJ2-7	TGTGCCAGCAGCGTGACAGCCTATTACGAGCAGTACTTC	CASSVTAYYEQYF
NA	TRBV4-3	NA	TRBJ1-5	TGCGCCAGCAGCCAAGCGCGGGATAGCAATCAGCCCCAGCATTTT	CASSQARDSNQPQHF
NA	TRBV11-2	TRBD1	TRBJ2-5	TGTGCCAGCAGCTTAGATAACAGGGGGCGAGGAGAGACCCAGTACTTC	CASSLDNRGRGETQYF
few	TRBV4-3	NA	TRBJ2-3	TGCGCCAGCAGCCAAGGAGGGCGGGGAACAGATACGCAGTATTTT	CASSQGGRGTDTQYF
NA	TRBV5-6	NA	TRBJ2-7	TGTGCCAGCCGCGGGCGGGCCAACTACGAGCAGTACTTC	CASRGRANYEQYF
NA	TRBV5-1	NA	TRBJ2-5	TGCGCCAGCAGCACAGGACATGCCGGGACTGGGGTCGCCCAGTACTTC	CASSTGHAGTGVAQYF
NA	TRBV4-1	TRBD1	TRBJ2-5	TGCGCCAGCAGCCGGACAGGGACCCCCTCGGGGGAGACCCAGTACTTC	CASSRTGTPSGETQYF
NA	TRBV10-3	NA	TRBJ2-5	TGTGCCATCAGTGGGCCTCAGGGGGGAAAGGAGACCCAATACTTC	CAISGPQGGKETQYF
NA	TRBV27	NA	TRBJ2-7	TGTGCCAGCAGTTACAGGGATTGGTACGAGCAGTACTTC	CASSYRDWYEQYF
NA	TRBV19	NA	TRBJ1-3	TGTGCCAGTCGAGAAACGGACAGTTCTTTCTCTGGAAACACCATATATTTT	CASRETDSSFSGNTIYF
NA	TRBV7-9	NA	TRBJ1-2	TGTGCCAGCAGCAGGGACACTGATGGGCACTATGGCTACACCTTC	CASSRDTDGHYGYTF
NA	TRBV4-3	TRBD2	TRBJ2-1	TGCGCCAGCAGCCAAGATGGGCTAGCGGGAGCCAATGAGCAGTTCTTC	CASSQDGLAGANEQFF
NA	TRBV9	TRBD1	TRBJ1-6	TGTGCCAGCAGTCCCGGGACAGACTTATCACCCCTCCACTTT	CASSPGTDLSPLHF
NA	TRBV3-1/TRBV3-2	NA	TRBJ2-1	TGTGCCAGCAGCCAAGGGGCCCCCCGCCTGAACAATGAGCAGTTCTTC	CASSQGAPRLNNEQFF
few	TRBV19	TRBD1	TRBJ1-6	TGTGCCAGTAGTGTACAGGGGTATAATTCACCCCTCCACTTT	CASSVQGYNSPLHF
NA	TRBV5-1	NA	TRBJ2-2	TGCGCCAGCGGGGAGGTGAGAACCGGGGAGCTGTTTTTT	CASGEVRTGELFF
NA	TRBV6-5	TRBD1	TRBJ1-2	TGTGCCAGCAGGATGGGACAGTCCTATGGCTACACCTTC	CASRMGQSYGYTF
NA	TRBV6-5	TRBD1	TRBJ1-6	TGTGCCAGCAGTTACTCGGGACAGAATAATTCACCCCTCCACTTT	CASSYSGQNNSPLHF
NA	TRBV12-5	NA	TRBJ1-5	TGTGCTAGTGGTTTGAGCAGGGATAGCAATCAGCCCCAGCATTTT	CASGLSRDSNQPQHF
NA	TRBV6-5	NA	TRBJ1-5	TGTGCCAGCAGTTACTCAGGCCAGAGGAGTCAGCCCCAGCATTTT	CASSYSGQRSQPQHF
few	TRBV24-1	NA	TRBJ2-1	TGTGCCACCAGTGTGCCGGGAAGCAATGAGCAGTTCTTC	CATSVPGSNEQFF
NA	TRBV2	NA	TRBJ1-1	TGTGCCAGCTTGAACCAGGCGAACACTGAAGCTTTCTTT	CASLNQANTEAFF
NA	TRBV5-8	NA	TRBJ1-5	TGTGCCAGCACCTCGGACGGGGAACAGCCCCAGCATTTT	CASTSDGEQPQHF